The 13 T cell receptor beta chains in this list originate from one sample, sequenced in a study of vaccination effects on CD4 cells after COVID-19. Data came from immunoSEQ multiplex PCR; TCRdb stores just in-frame clones and leaves some out. Altogether about 16,000 clones are present, 76% being singletons, with the ten largest covering approximately 20%. For these receptors, no antigen is known. Using viral peptide pools, the ViraFEST assay grew out antigen-specific CD4+ T cells prior to sequencing. Once cultured for more than nine days, the cells underwent separation to obtain CD4+ T cells. All participants had two doses of either the BNT162b2 or mRNA-1273 vaccine. The specimen comprised CD4+ T cells from PBMCs cultured with HCoV-NL63 spike peptides, sampled after COVID-19 vaccination. These receptors all stem from a human donor who received a COVID-19 vaccine.

The chain recombines TRBV2 with TRBJ1-4, with D hard to call. Germline V gene data show CDR1 as SNHLY and CDR2 as FYNNEI. The V end was cut by 6 bases, the J end by 5 bases, with 22 bases between. This CDR3 has 17 amino acids. CDR3 sequence (DNA): TGTGCCAGCAGGCCACTTAGAGGCCCCAGGACCAATGAAAAACTGTTTTTT. Its protein product is CASRPLRGPRTNEKLFF.

V and J are TRBV7-8 and TRBJ2-1; D is possibly TRBD1 or TRBD2 (5 bases each). The V gene's germline CDR1 is SGHVS and CDR2 FQNEAQ. V dropped 5 bases and J dropped 5 bases, with 10 bases sitting between them. The CDR3 has 13 amino acids. CDR3 loop: CASSGGRDNEQFF. For the CDR3, the DNA is TGTGCCAGCAGCGGGGGACGGGACAATGAGCAGTTCTTC. The whole variable domain, remainder taken from reference TRBV7-8 and TRBJ2-1, is GAGVSQSPRYKVAKRGQDVALRCDPISGHVSLFWYQQALGQGPEFLTYFQNEAQLDKSGLPSDRFFAERPEGSVSTLKIQRTQQEDSAVYLCASSGGRDNEQFFGPGTRLTVL.

The rearrangement links TRBV4-2 to TRBJ2-1, with a weak D call TRBD2 (5 bases). Per germline, CDR1 LGHNA and CDR2 YNFKEQ. The V end was cut by 4 bases, the J end by 6 bases, with 31 bases between. This CDR3 comprises 20 residues. The CDR3 loop reads CASSPQIQSGFRVASNEQFF. CDR3 DNA sequence: TGTGCCAGCAGCCCTCAAATTCAATCGGGGTTCCGGGTAGCATCCAATGAGCAGTTCTTC.

This clone was observed a single time. The V gene is TRBV3-1 (or the pseudogene TRBV3-2), the J gene TRBJ2-4, with TRBD2 matching over 10 bases. CDR1 and CDR2 from the germline V gene are LGHDT and YNNKEL (reference sequence). The CDR3 totals 18 residues. V was clipped by 0 bases and J by 1 base; unmatched bases: 6. The CDR3 nucleotides read TGTGCCAGCAGCCAAGACAGCGGGAGGGCCCGGGCCAAAAACATTCAGTACTTC. This codes for CASSQDSGRARAKNIQYF.

The chain couples TRBV7-3 to TRBJ2-7; D might be TRBD1 or TRBD2, each matching 5 bases. Germline V lookup: CDR1 SGHTA, CDR2 FQGTGA. CDR3 length: 13 residues. V was clipped by 5 bases and J by 6 bases, with 14 bases between them. The CDR3 DNA reads as TGTGCCAGCAGCCCCGGGACGACGGGCGAGCAGTACTTC. It codes for CASSPGTTGEQYF.

The chain joins TRBV6-6 to TRBJ1-5; D gene unclear. This CDR3 spans 14 amino acids. V lost 6 bases, J lost 4 bases, and 13 bases lay in between. Germline V CDR1 and CDR2: MNHNY, SVGAGI (reference sequence). The CDR3 protein is CASSPGGVNQPQHF. CDR3 coding DNA: TGTGCCAGCAGCCCCGGCGGGGTAAATCAGCCCCAGCATTTT.

This clone has just a few counts. This chain connects TRBV11-1 to TRBJ2-4; 7 bases line up with TRBD2. Germline loops: CDR1 SGHAT, CDR2 FQDESV (reference sequence). Trimming at V came to 4 bases and at J to 6 bases, leaving 6 bases not matched to a gene. This CDR3 spans 14 amino acids. Here the CDR3 DNA reads TGTGCCAGCAGCTCTGGACTAGTGGGAAACATTCAGTACTTC. It translates to CASSSGLVGNIQYF.

This sequence joins TRBV2 and TRBJ2-7, with TRBD1 as a possible D gene (6 bases). Germline V CDR1 and CDR2: SNHLY, FYNNEI. This CDR3 has 11 residues. V lost 3 bases to trimming and J lost 11 bases, with 11 bases between them. CDR3 loop: CASSDDRWEYF. The CDR3 DNA follows: TGTGCCAGCAGTGACGACAGGTGGGAGTACTTC. Drawing the rest from reference TRBV2 and TRBJ2-7, the complete variable domain is EPEVTQTPSHQVTQMGQEVILRCVPISNHLYFYWYRQILGQKVEFLVSFYNNEISEKSEIFDDQFSVERPDGSNFTLKIRSTKLEDSAMYFCASSDDRWEYFGPGTRLTVT.

This chain links TRBV2 with TRBJ1-2; D unclear. CDR1 SNHLY and CDR2 FYNNEI come from the germline V gene. The CDR3 has 13 residues. The V and J ends lost 2 bases and 2 bases respectively, with 6 bases between them. In DNA, the CDR3 is TGTGCCAGCAGTGAACGGGAGAACTATGGCTACACCTTC. It specifies CASSERENYGYTF.

The chain carries TRBV19 and TRBJ1-1, with D unresolved. Trimming shortened V by 6 bases and J by 2 bases, and 10 bases separated the two germline ends. The CDR3 contains 13 residues. CDR1 LNHDA and CDR2 SQIVND come from the germline V gene (reference sequence). CDR3 nucleotides: TGTGCCAGTAGCGGCAGCTACAACACTGAAGCTTTCTTT. This codes for CASSGSYNTEAFF. The complete variable domain, with remaining parts taken from reference TRBV19 and TRBJ1-1, reads DGGITQSPKYLFRKEGQNVTLSCEQNLNHDAMYWYRQDPGQGLRLIYYSQIVNDFQKGDIAEGYSVSREKKESFPLTVTSAQKNPTAFYLCASSGSYNTEAFFGQGTRLTVV.

This rearrangement joins TRBV5-1 to TRBJ1-2, with D tentatively TRBD1 (6 bases). Germline-derived CDR1 and CDR2 are SGHRS and YFSETQ. The CDR3 is 14 amino acids. The V gene lost 3 bases and the J gene lost 4 bases, with 13 bases spanning the gap. The DNA of the CDR3 is TGCGCCAGCAGCTCCACCGGGACAACCTATGGCTACACCTTC. It yields the protein CASSSTGTTYGYTF.

The rearrangement links TRBV19 to TRBJ2-2; D is unclear. V was clipped by 0 bases and J by 0 bases, with 14 bases between them. CDR1 and CDR2 from the germline V gene are LNHDA and SQIVND (reference sequence). The CDR3 extends over 18 amino acids. As DNA, the CDR3 is TGTGCCAGTAGTATAGATAGTACCACCTCGGCGAACACCGGGGAGCTGTTTTTT. Protein: CASSIDSTTSANTGELFF.

This chain's CDR3 is CASSESTGGENGYTF. In DNA, the CDR3 is TGCGCCAGCAGTGAGTCGACAGGGGGCGAGAATGGCTACACCTTC. The gene calls are TRBV10-1 and TRBJ1-2; 10 bases line up with TRBD1. V shed 0 bases and J 6 bases; nucleotides not matched to a gene: 4. The CDR3 consists of 15 residues. The germline gives CDR1 WNHNN, CDR2 SYGVQD (reference sequence).